This is a list of T cell receptor beta chains from one sample in a study of blood T cells in healthy people across ages. TCRdb re-derived calls from the 5' RACE reads in MiXCR, one entry per CDR3 protein. Of roughly 1,800,000 distinct CDR3 sequences listed, around 48% were seen once; the top ten hold over 2%. The sequenced sample consisted of blood. The receptors shown here come from a middle-aged woman in good health. The CDR3 runs from the conserved cysteine through the conserved F or W. A D gene is named only where the DNA matches it firmly. Clone size appears in some rows only: once, few, many, or a class for an expanded clone.

D gene: NA
V gene: TRBV5-1
clone size: NA
J gene: TRBJ1-6
CDR3 DNA: TGCGCCAGCAGCTTGGAGGTTGGAGCTAATTCACCCCTCCACTTT
CDR3 protein: CASSLEVGANSPLHF

D gene: TRBD1
V gene: TRBV6-5
clone size: NA
J gene: TRBJ2-7
CDR3 DNA: TGTGCCAGCAGGCCCAGCCCGGGACAGGGGTCCTACGAGCGGTACTTC
CDR3 protein: CASRPSPGQGSYERYF

D gene: NA
V gene: TRBV5-1
clone size: NA
J gene: TRBJ1-1
CDR3 DNA: TGCGCCAGCAGAACGAGGGAAAGGATTAGTGAAGCTTTCTTT
CDR3 protein: CASRTRERISEAFF

D gene: NA
V gene: TRBV7-2
clone size: few
J gene: TRBJ2-1
CDR3 DNA: TGTGCCAGCAGTTACAACAGGGCAGGGAATGAGCAGTTCTTC
CDR3 protein: CASSYNRAGNEQFF

D gene: NA
V gene: TRBV14
clone size: NA
J gene: TRBJ2-3
CDR3 DNA: TGTGCCAGCAGTACTAGCTACGGCACAGATACGCAGTATTTT
CDR3 protein: CASSTSYGTDTQYF

D gene: NA
V gene: TRBV5-1
clone size: NA
J gene: TRBJ2-1
CDR3 DNA: TGCGCCAGCAGCGGAGCCCGGGGGCGCGGGCAGTTCTTC
CDR3 protein: CASSGARGRGQFF

D gene: NA
V gene: TRBV29-1
clone size: NA
J gene: TRBJ1-1
CDR3 DNA: TGCAGCGTTGGGGTGAAACCGATTGAAGCTTTCTTT
CDR3 protein: CSVGVKPIEAFF

D gene: NA
V gene: TRBV7-9
clone size: NA
J gene: TRBJ1-2
CDR3 DNA: TGTGCCAGCAGCCACCCGTTTAGGCAGCTCTATGGCTACACCTTC
CDR3 protein: CASSHPFRQLYGYTF

D gene: TRBD1
V gene: TRBV29-1
clone size: many
J gene: TRBJ1-5
CDR3 DNA: TGCAGCGTTGGGGACAGGCCCTCCGGGCCCCAGCATTTT
CDR3 protein: CSVGDRPSGPQHF

D gene: NA
V gene: TRBV5-5
clone size: few
J gene: TRBJ2-4
CDR3 DNA: TGTGCCAGCAGCTATCAGGACCGGGGGATCGGCATTCAGTACTTC
CDR3 protein: CASSYQDRGIGIQYF

D gene: NA
V gene: TRBV29-1
clone size: few
J gene: TRBJ2-5
CDR3 DNA: TGCAGCGCATTGGCGGGTAATGTGGGGACCCAGTACTTC
CDR3 protein: CSALAGNVGTQYF

D gene: NA
V gene: TRBV1
clone size: NA
J gene: TRBJ2-7
CDR3 DNA: TGCACCAGCAGCCCTAACACCGCCTACGAGCAGTACTTC
CDR3 protein: CTSSPNTAYEQYF

D gene: NA
V gene: TRBV12-3/TRBV12-4
clone size: few
J gene: TRBJ2-6
CDR3 DNA: TGTGCCAGCAACCGCCCCCACTCTGGGGCCAACGTCCTGACTTTC
CDR3 protein: CASNRPHSGANVLTF

D gene: NA
V gene: TRBV20-1
clone size: NA
J gene: TRBJ2-4
CDR3 DNA: TGCAGTGCTAGAAAAACAGAGGCCAAAAACATTCAGTACTTC
CDR3 protein: CSARKTEAKNIQYF

D gene: TRBD2
V gene: TRBV4-3
clone size: NA
J gene: TRBJ2-3
CDR3 DNA: TGCGCCAGCAGCCAAGACCCTTCAGGACTAGCGGGGGGTGTGGCAACGCAGTATTTT
CDR3 protein: CASSQDPSGLAGGVATQYF

D gene: NA
V gene: TRBV29-1
clone size: NA
J gene: TRBJ2-7
CDR3 DNA: TGCAGCGTAGCCACAGGGCTCCGCGAGCAGTACTTC
CDR3 protein: CSVATGLREQYF

D gene: TRBD2
V gene: TRBV29-1
clone size: NA
J gene: TRBJ2-3
CDR3 DNA: TGCAGCGTTGAGAGGGAGGGGACTAGTGGGGATACGCAGTATTTT
CDR3 protein: CSVEREGTSGDTQYF

D gene: TRBD2
V gene: TRBV9
clone size: few
J gene: TRBJ2-5
CDR3 DNA: TGTGCCAGCAGCGAGACTAGCGGGGTTCTTCAGACCCAGTACTTC
CDR3 protein: CASSETSGVLQTQYF

D gene: NA
V gene: TRBV6-5
clone size: NA
J gene: TRBJ1-6
CDR3 DNA: TGTGCCAGCAGTTACTCGGGACGCTATAATTCACCCCTCCACTTT
CDR3 protein: CASSYSGRYNSPLHF

D gene: NA
V gene: TRBV14
clone size: few
J gene: TRBJ2-5
CDR3 DNA: TGTGCCAGCAGCCAAGATGGTAGACCTCAAGAGACCCAGTACTTC
CDR3 protein: CASSQDGRPQETQYF

D gene: NA
V gene: TRBV4-1
clone size: few
J gene: TRBJ1-4
CDR3 DNA: TGCGCCAGCAGCCAAAAACAGGGAAACAATGAAAAACTGTTTTTT
CDR3 protein: CASSQKQGNNEKLFF

D gene: TRBD2
V gene: TRBV5-1
clone size: few
J gene: TRBJ2-5
CDR3 DNA: TGCGCCAGCAGTACCGGGACTAGATCAATTCAAGAGACCCAGTACTTC
CDR3 protein: CASSTGTRSIQETQYF